Below, 10 T cell receptor beta chains from the same sample are listed, as sequenced in a study of regulatory T cells in long-lasting Graves disease. Time point noted: newly diagnosed GD, antithyroid drugs for less than 3 months. RNA from PBMCs was the source of the TCR library. To make TCR beta libraries, researchers used iRepertoire HTBI primers and Arm-PCR of CDR3 regions. One entry per CDR3 protein results from TCRdb running MiXCR on the multiplex PCR reads. The sample holds around 420,000 distinct CDR3 sequences, roughly 15% seen once. The data also belong to a second study, concerning T cells in Graves' hyperthyroidism and ophthalmopathy.

The material sequenced was peripheral blood mononuclear cells (PBMCs), taken at new diagnosis, from a patient treated with antithyroid drugs. The receptors were sampled from a woman in her thirties or forties with Graves disease.

At least ten counts were recorded for this clonotype. The gene calls are TRBV12-3 or TRBV12-4 and TRBJ1-4; D perhaps matches TRBD1 (5 bases). CDR3 length: 16 residues. Deletions cut 4 bases from V and 7 bases from J, with 19 bases between. The CDR3 nucleotides read TGTGCCAGCAGTTCTGAATGGGGGAGAAGCGGTGAAAAACTGTTTTTT. Translation: CASSSEWGRSGEKLFF.

This clonotype was seen a few times. The rearrangement links TRBV20-1 to TRBJ2-7; 9 positions agree with TRBD1. Germline V gene data show CDR1 as DFQATT and CDR2 as SNEGSKA (reference sequence). J gave up 4 bases and V 6 bases, and 10 bases lay outside the gene matches. The CDR3 totals 14 residues. CDR3 sequence (DNA): TGCAGTGCGACGACCGGGACAGGGTTTTACGAGCAGTACTTC. Translation gives CSATTGTGFYEQYF.

In DNA, the CDR3 is TGTGCCAGCAGCGCCGGGACTAGGGCTTACAATGAGCAGTTCTTC. This encodes CASSAGTRAYNEQFF. The chain links TRBV9 to TRBJ2-1; 8 bases are a match to TRBD2. There are 15 residues in the CDR3. CDR1 and CDR2 from the germline V gene are SGDLS and YYNGEE. V was pared by 3 bases and J by 4 bases, with 6 bases of the junction left unmatched.

This clonotype was observed at least ten times. J is TRBJ2-5 and V is TRBV9; possible D gene TRBD1, 5 bases. Per the germline V gene, CDR1 is SGDLS and CDR2 is YYNGEE. The CDR3 has 14 amino acids. Trimming left V 1 base short and J 5 bases short, with 12 bases between. The chain's CDR3 is CASSVRPGKETQYF. The CDR3 region has the DNA TGTGCCAGCAGCGTAAGGCCAGGGAAGGAGACCCAGTACTTC.

In its sample, this clonotype was seen many times. The gene calls are TRBV6-2 or TRBV6-3 and TRBJ2-1; 11 positions agree with TRBD2. Germline assignment: CDR1 MNHEY and CDR2 SVGEGT. This CDR3 is built from 17 residues. After removal of 6 bases from V and 5 bases from J, the junction contained 12 bases not matched to a gene. CDR3: CASRAVSGRVLNNEQFF. CDR3 nucleotides: TGTGCCAGCAGAGCCGTTAGCGGGAGGGTCCTTAACAATGAGCAGTTCTTC.

This clonotype was counted many times. The chain combines TRBV5-5 with TRBJ2-3, with D perhaps TRBD1 (5 bases). The CDR3 is 14 residues long. Trimming shortened V by 0 bases and J by 2 bases, and 7 bases separated the two germline ends. Germline V gene sequence: CDR1 SGHKS, CDR2 YYEKEE (reference sequence). The CDR3 region is CASSLETDTDTQYF. The CDR3, as DNA: TGTGCCAGCAGCTTGGAGACAGACACAGATACGCAGTATTTT.

The sample holds many counts of this clonotype. The chain combines TRBV12-3 or TRBV12-4 with TRBJ2-7; D unclear. V was pared by 6 bases and J by 5 bases, with 11 bases between. The CDR3 loop spans 12 amino acids. Written as DNA, the CDR3 is TGTGCCAGCAGCAACCTCGTAAACGAGCAGTACTTC. It is translated as CASSNLVNEQYF.

Only a few counts were recorded for this clonotype. This chain uses TRBV6-5 with TRBJ2-1, with 7 bases lining up with TRBD2. The germline CDR1 and CDR2 sequences are MNHEY and SVGAGI. This CDR3 comprises 17 residues. V was pared by 0 bases and J by 6 bases, with 11 bases of the junction left unmatched. The CDR3 bases are TGTGCCAGCAGTTACTCGGTAGCGGGCCTGGAGGCCAATGAGCAGTTCTTC. It codes for CASSYSVAGLEANEQFF.

A word on this clonotype: With a much larger clone just one base away, this may be a read error. This chain uses TRBV15 with TRBJ2-1, with a possible D match to TRBD2 (6 bases). CDR1 and CDR2 from the germline V gene are LNHNV and YYDKDF (reference sequence). The CDR3 runs 16 residues. CDR3 in amino acids: CATIREGTRPYNEQFF. CDR3 in DNA: TGTGCCACCATCAGAGAAGGGACTCGCCCCTACAATGAGCAGTTCTTC.

The CDR3 loop reads CASSVSGEQPQHF. The CDR3 DNA is TGTGCCAGCAGCGTTAGTGGGGAACAGCCCCAGCATTTT. This sequence joins TRBV9 and TRBJ1-5; D remains unclear. The germline CDR1 and CDR2 sequences are SGDLS and YYNGEE. This CDR3 comprises 13 residues. Trimming took off 2 bases at V and 7 bases at J, with 10 bases between the two ends.